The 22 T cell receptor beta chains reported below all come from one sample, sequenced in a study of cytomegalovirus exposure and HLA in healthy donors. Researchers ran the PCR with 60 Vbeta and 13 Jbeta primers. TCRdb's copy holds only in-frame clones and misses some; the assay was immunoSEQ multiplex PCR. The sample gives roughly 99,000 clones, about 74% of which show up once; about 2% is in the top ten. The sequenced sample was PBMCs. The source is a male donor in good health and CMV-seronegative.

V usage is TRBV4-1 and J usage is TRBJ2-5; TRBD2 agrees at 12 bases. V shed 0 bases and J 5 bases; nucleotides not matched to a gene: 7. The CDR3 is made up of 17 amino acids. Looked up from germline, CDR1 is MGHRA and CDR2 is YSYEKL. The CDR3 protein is CASSQDGLAGWDETQYF. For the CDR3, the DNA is TGCGCCAGCAGCCAAGATGGACTAGCGGGATGGGATGAGACCCAGTACTTC.

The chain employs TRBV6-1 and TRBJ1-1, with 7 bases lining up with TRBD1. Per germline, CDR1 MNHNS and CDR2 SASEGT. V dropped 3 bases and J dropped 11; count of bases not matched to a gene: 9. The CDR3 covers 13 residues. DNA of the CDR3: TGTGCCAGCAGTGAGACACTACAGGGGAGGGCTTTCTTT. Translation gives CASSETLQGRAFF.

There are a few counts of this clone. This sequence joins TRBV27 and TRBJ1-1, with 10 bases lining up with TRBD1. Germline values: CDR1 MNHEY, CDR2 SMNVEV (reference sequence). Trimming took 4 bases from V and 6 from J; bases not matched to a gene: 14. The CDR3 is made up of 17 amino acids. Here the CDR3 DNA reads TGTGCCAGCAGTTCGGGACAGGGGATGAGTCCTAGGGCTGAAGCTTTCTTT. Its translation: CASSSGQGMSPRAEAFF.

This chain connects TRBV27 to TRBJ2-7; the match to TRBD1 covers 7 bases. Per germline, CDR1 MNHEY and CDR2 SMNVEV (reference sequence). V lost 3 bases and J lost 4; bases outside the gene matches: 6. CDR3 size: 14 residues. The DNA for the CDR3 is TGTGCCAGCAGTTTGAGACAGGGTTCTTACGAGCAGTACTTC. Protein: CASSLRQGSYEQYF.

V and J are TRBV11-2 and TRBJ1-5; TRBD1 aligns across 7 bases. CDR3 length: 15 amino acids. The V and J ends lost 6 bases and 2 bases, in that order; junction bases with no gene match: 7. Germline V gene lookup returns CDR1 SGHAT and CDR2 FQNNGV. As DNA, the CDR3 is TGTGCCAGCAGTGAGACAGGGCTCGGCAATCAGCCCCAGCATTTT. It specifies CASSETGLGNQPQHF. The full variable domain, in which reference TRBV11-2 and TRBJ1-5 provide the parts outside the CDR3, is EAGVAQSPRYKIIEKRQSVAFWCNPISGHATLYWYQQILGQGPKLLIQFQNNGVVDDSQLPKDRFSAERLKGVDSTLKIQPAKLEDSAVYLCASSETGLGNQPQHFGDGTRLSIL.

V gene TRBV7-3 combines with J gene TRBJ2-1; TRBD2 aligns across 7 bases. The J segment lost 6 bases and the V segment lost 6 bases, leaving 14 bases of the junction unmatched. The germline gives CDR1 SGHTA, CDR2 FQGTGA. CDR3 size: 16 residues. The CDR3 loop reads CASSQRTSSSLNEQFF. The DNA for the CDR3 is TGTGCCAGCAGTCAGCGGACTAGTTCGTCCCTCAATGAGCAGTTCTTC.

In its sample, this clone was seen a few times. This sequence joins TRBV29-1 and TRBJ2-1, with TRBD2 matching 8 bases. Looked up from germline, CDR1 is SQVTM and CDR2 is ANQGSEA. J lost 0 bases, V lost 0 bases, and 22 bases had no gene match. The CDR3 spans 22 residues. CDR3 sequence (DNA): TGCAGCGTTGAAGAGAGGGCCGTTTGGAGCGGGAGCGCCACGAGCTCCTACAATGAGCAGTTCTTC. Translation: CSVEERAVWSGSATSSYNEQFF.

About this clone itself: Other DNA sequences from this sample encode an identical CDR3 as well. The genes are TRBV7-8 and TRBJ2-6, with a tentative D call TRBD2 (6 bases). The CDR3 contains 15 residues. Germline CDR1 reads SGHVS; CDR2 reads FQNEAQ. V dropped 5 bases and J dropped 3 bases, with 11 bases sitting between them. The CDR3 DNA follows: TGTGCCAGCAGCCCCGGGAGCCATGGGGCCAACGTCCTGACTTTC. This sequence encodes CASSPGSHGANVLTF.

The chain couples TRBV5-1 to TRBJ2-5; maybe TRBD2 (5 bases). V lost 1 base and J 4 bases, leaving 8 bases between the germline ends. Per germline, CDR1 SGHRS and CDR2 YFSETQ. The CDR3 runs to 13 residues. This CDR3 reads CASSLRGRETQYF. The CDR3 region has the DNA TGCGCCAGCAGCTTGCGAGGGAGAGAGACCCAGTACTTC.

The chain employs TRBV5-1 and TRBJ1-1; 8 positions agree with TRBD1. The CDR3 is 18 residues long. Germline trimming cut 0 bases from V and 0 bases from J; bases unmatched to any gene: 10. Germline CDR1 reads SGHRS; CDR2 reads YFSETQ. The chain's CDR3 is CASSLAIRGRIMNTEAFF. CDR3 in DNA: TGCGCCAGCAGCTTGGCCATCAGGGGGCGAATTATGAACACTGAAGCTTTCTTT.

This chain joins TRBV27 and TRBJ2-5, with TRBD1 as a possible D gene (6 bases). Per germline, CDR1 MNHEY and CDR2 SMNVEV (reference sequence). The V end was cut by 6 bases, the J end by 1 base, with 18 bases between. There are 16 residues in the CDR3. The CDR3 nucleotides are TGTGCCAGCAGCCCCGACAGGAGCCCCATCCAAGAGACCCAGTACTTC. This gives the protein CASSPDRSPIQETQYF.

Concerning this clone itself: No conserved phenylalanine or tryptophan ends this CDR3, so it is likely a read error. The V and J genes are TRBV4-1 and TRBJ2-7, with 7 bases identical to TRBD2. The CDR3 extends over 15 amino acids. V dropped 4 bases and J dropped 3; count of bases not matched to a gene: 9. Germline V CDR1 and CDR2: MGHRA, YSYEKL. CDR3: CASSRTSGGGYEQYL. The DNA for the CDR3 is TGCGCCAGCAGCCGTACGTCGGGGGGAGGCTACGAGCAGTACCTC.

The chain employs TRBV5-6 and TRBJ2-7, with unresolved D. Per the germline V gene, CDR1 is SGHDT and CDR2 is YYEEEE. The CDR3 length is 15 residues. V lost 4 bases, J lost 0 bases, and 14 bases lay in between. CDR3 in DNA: TGTGCCAGCAGCCCACTGGCGGTGGCCTCCTACGAGCAGTACTTC. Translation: CASSPLAVASYEQYF.

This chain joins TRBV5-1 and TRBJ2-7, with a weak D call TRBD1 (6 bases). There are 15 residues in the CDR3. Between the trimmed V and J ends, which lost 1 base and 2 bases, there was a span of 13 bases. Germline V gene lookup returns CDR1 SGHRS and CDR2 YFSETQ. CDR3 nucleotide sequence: TGCGCCAGCAGCTTGTTGCAGGGGCGAACCTACGAGCAGTACTTC. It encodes CASSLLQGRTYEQYF. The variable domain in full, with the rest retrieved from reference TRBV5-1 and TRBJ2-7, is KAGVTQTPRYLIKTRGQQVTLSCSPISGHRSVSWYQQTPGQGLQFLFEYFSETQRNKGNFPGRFSGRQFSNSRSEMNVSTLELGDSALYLCASSLLQGRTYEQYFGPGTRLTVT.

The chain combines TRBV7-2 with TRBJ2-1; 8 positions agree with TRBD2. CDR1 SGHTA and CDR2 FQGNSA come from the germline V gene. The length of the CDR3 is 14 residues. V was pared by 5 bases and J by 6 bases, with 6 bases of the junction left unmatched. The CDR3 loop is CASSTREGGNEQFF. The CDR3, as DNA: TGTGCCAGCAGCACCCGGGAGGGGGGCAATGAGCAGTTCTTC.

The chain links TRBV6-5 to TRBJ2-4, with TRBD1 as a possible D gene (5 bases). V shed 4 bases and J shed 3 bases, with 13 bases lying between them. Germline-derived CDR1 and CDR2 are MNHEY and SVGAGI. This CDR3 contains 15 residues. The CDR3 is CASSLNRFDKNIQYF. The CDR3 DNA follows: TGTGCCAGCAGTTTAAACAGGTTTGACAAAAACATTCAGTACTTC.

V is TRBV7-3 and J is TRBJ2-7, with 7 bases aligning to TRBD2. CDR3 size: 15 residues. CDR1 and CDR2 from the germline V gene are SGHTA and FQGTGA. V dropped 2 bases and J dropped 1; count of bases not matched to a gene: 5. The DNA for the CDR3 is TGTGCCAGCAGCTTATCTAGCGGACCTTCCTACGAGCAGTACTTC. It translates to CASSLSSGPSYEQYF.

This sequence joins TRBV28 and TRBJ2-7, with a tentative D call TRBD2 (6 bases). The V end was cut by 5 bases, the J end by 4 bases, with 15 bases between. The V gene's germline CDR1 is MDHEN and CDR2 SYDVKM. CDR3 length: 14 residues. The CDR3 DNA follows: TGTGCCAGCAGTGTTTCCGGGAGAACATACGAGCAGTACTTC. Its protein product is CASSVSGRTYEQYF.

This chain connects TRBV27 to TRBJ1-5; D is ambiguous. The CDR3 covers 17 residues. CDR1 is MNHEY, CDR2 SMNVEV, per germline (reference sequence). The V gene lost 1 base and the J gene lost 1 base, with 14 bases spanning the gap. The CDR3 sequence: CASSLYSNPTSNQPQHF. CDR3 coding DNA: TGTGCCAGCAGTTTATATAGCAATCCAACGAGCAATCAGCCCCAGCATTTT.

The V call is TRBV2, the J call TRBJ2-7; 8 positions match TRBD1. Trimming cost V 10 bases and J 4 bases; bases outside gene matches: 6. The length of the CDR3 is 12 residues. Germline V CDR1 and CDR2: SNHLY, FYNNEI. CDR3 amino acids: CATSGQEYEQYF. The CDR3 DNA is TGTGCCACCTCGGGACAGGAGTACGAGCAGTACTTC.

In nucleotides, the CDR3 is TGCGCCAGCAGCCCTAGACTAGCGGGTCCCTACAATGAGCAGTTCTTC. Translation gives CASSPRLAGPYNEQFF. The chain links TRBV5-1 to TRBJ2-1, with TRBD2 identical over 10 bases. Germline trimming cut 4 bases from V and 2 bases from J; bases unmatched to any gene: 6. CDR3 length: 16 residues. Germline V CDR1 and CDR2: SGHRS, YFSETQ.

The CDR3 sequence: CSVGGTSGSYEQYF. CDR3 DNA sequence: TGCAGCGTGGGGGGGACTAGCGGGTCCTACGAGCAGTACTTC. The chain is built from TRBV29-1 and TRBJ2-7; 12 bases match TRBD2. Germline V CDR1 and CDR2: SQVTM, ANQGSEA. This CDR3 region has 14 residues. The J segment lost 1 base and the V segment lost 6 bases, leaving 4 bases of the junction unmatched.